This TCR beta chain originates from a study of early T cells in non-severe SARS-CoV-2 infection. TCRdb called the 5' RACE reads again in MiXCR, with one record for every CDR3 protein. This sample carries 25,000 to 30,000 distinct CDR3 sequences, roughly 4.3% of them seen once, and the ten largest clones take under 6.5%. This clonotype appeared a few times. The sample comprised whole blood. This clonotype originated in an adult who was a healthcare worker with PCR-confirmed SARS-CoV-2 infection or an uninfected control (not recorded which).

The CDR3: CASSQSPGISNTEAFF. In nucleotides, the CDR3 is TGTGCCAGCTCACAGTCCCCGGGAATATCAAACACTGAAGCTTTCTTT. The genes are TRBV18 and TRBJ1-1; D unclear. Germline loops: CDR1 KGHSH, CDR2 LQKENI. The length of the CDR3 is 16 residues. Trimming shortened V by 4 bases and J by 2 bases, and 17 bases separated the two germline ends.